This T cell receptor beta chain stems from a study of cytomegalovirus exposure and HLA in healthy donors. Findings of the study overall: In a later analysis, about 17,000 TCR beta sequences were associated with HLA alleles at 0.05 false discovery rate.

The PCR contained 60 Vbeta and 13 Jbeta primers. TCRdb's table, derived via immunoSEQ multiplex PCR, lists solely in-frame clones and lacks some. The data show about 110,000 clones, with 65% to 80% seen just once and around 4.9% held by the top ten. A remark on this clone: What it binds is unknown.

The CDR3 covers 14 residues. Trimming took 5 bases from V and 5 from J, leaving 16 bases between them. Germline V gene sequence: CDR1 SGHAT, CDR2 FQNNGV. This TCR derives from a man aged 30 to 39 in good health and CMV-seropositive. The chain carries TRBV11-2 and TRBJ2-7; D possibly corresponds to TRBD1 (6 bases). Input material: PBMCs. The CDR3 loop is CASSPAGTNNEQYF. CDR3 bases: TGTGCCAGCAGCCCAGCCGGGACAAACAACGAGCAGTACTTC.